This is a list of T cell receptor beta chains from one sample in a study of control samples from healthy donors and cancer patients. The data were produced by immunoSEQ multiplex PCR, yet TCRdb's version contains in-frame clones alone and is incomplete. The table shows about 130,000 clones, with roughly 92% occurring only once. Sequencing used blood. All receptors derive from a man aged 18 to 35 in good health. The CDR3 runs from the conserved cysteine through the conserved F or W. Fields, in order: V gene, J gene, CDR3 protein.

V gene: TRBV20-1
J gene: TRBJ2-1
CDR3 protein: CSARGGEQFF

V gene: TRBV19
J gene: TRBJ2-7
CDR3 protein: CASRTTRSGGAVEQYF

V gene: TRBV3-1/TRBV3-2
J gene: TRBJ1-5
CDR3 protein: CASSQAPRGNQPQHF

V gene: TRBV6-5
J gene: TRBJ2-4
CDR3 protein: CASSTSGGLQYF

V gene: TRBV30
J gene: TRBJ1-1
CDR3 protein: CAWSRDTEAFF

V gene: TRBV6-5
J gene: TRBJ2-1
CDR3 protein: CASSRPSNEQFF

V gene: TRBV4-2
J gene: TRBJ2-3
CDR3 protein: CASSQRLADTDTQYF

V gene: TRBV30
J gene: TRBJ1-2
CDR3 protein: CAWSVLGKGDGYTF

V gene: TRBV3-1/TRBV3-2
J gene: TRBJ2-5
CDR3 protein: CASSQELSETQYF

V gene: TRBV2
J gene: TRBJ2-3
CDR3 protein: CASSPSVSTDTQYF

V gene: TRBV27
J gene: TRBJ1-2
CDR3 protein: CASSSWTGYTF

V gene: TRBV7-9
J gene: TRBJ1-6
CDR3 protein: CASSLGDSPLHF

V gene: TRBV18
J gene: TRBJ2-1
CDR3 protein: CASSPRTEGNEQFF

V gene: TRBV10-3
J gene: TRBJ2-5
CDR3 protein: CAIGGQGTQYF

V gene: TRBV2
J gene: TRBJ2-5
CDR3 protein: CASSEGASGGDETQYF

V gene: TRBV9
J gene: TRBJ1-1
CDR3 protein: CASSDTGLNTEAFF

V gene: TRBV19
J gene: TRBJ1-6
CDR3 protein: CASNGDRGSPLHF

V gene: TRBV28
J gene: TRBJ1-3
CDR3 protein: CASSSLLLDRGLGNTIYF

V gene: TRBV5-1
J gene: TRBJ1-2
CDR3 protein: CASSSGQGLGRLYGYTF

V gene: TRBV19
J gene: TRBJ2-1
CDR3 protein: CASMAGQINEQFF

V gene: TRBV19
J gene: TRBJ1-1
CDR3 protein: CASSRGPNTEAFF

V gene: TRBV5-3
J gene: TRBJ1-1
CDR3 protein: CEMRPPAKMNTEAFF

V gene: TRBV5-1
J gene: TRBJ2-4
CDR3 protein: CASSLTMTSFQGKNIQYF

V gene: TRBV19
J gene: TRBJ1-2
CDR3 protein: CASGWTGSYGYTF

V gene: TRBV7-9
J gene: TRBJ2-2
CDR3 protein: CASSSREGYPGELFF

V gene: TRBV6-6
J gene: TRBJ2-1
CDR3 protein: CASSYSSAPDNEQFF